This TCR beta chain is from a study of T cell changes during pregnancy in multiple sclerosis. The protocol was immunoSEQ multiplex PCR, while the TCRdb copy is restricted to in-frame clones and leaves out a portion. The sample contains some 28,000 clones, about 89% of which appear only once. Here the sequenced sample was CD8+ T cells from peripheral blood mononuclear cells, taken before pregnancy. The sequence came from a female donor with multiple sclerosis, enrolled in a pregnancy study.

The CDR3 coding sequence is TGTGCCAGTAGTGGAGGGCACCCCCACAATGAGCAGTTCTTC. As protein: CASSGGHPHNEQFF. The rearrangement joins TRBV19 to TRBJ2-1; possible D gene TRBD2, 6 bases. The germline V gene has CDR1 LNHDA and CDR2 SQIVND (reference sequence). The CDR3 runs 14 residues. Trimming left V 5 bases short and J 5 bases short, with 13 bases between.